One and the same sample provided the 29 T cell receptor beta chains below, sequenced in a study of blood T cells in healthy people across ages. Through a sample-barcoded 5' primer and a J-beta primer mix, a second PCR was run for 7 to 11 cycles. TCRdb analysed the 5' RACE reads with MiXCR anew, one entry per CDR3 protein. The table has approximately 880,000 distinct CDR3 sequences, 40% to 60% seen once. Source material: blood. The receptors originated from a man aged 30 to 45 in good health.

The chain recombines TRBV25-1 with TRBJ1-1; D perhaps matches TRBD1 (5 bases). The CDR3 length is 14 residues. The germline gives CDR1 MGHDK, CDR2 SYGVNS. Trimming cost V 1 base and J 4 bases, with 10 bases left between them. CDR3 loop: CASSELGERTEAFF. CDR3 nucleotide sequence: TGTGCCAGCAGTGAATTGGGGGAGCGCACTGAAGCTTTCTTT.

V gene TRBV7-2 combines with J gene TRBJ1-1; D remains unclear. This CDR3 comprises 16 residues. Germline V gene data show CDR1 as SGHTA and CDR2 as FQGNSA. Between the trimmed V and J ends, which lost 4 bases and 2 bases, there was a span of 17 bases. The DNA of the CDR3 is TGTGCCAGCAGCTACCCCGTTGACACCGGTAACACTGAAGCTTTCTTT. Amino acid sequence: CASSYPVDTGNTEAFF.

The chain uses TRBV20-1 and TRBJ2-7; weak D call: TRBD2 (6 bases). CDR3 length equals 14 residues. V gave up 0 bases and J gave up 0 bases, with 9 bases separating them. From germline, CDR1 is DFQATT and CDR2 SNEGSKA (reference sequence). Written as DNA, the CDR3 is TGCAGTGCTAGAGATGACGGGAGCTCCTACGAGCAGTACTTC. It is translated as CSARDDGSSYEQYF.

The J gene is TRBJ1-4, the V gene TRBV13, with D maybe TRBD1 (6 bases). Germline CDR1 is PRHDT and CDR2 is FYEKMQ (reference sequence). Trimming took off 3 bases at V and 7 bases at J, with 12 bases between the two ends. The CDR3 covers 14 residues. The CDR3 nucleotides read TGTGCCAGCAGCTTGGGGGCTGTGGGTGAAAAACTGTTTTTT. Its translation is CASSLGAVGEKLFF.

This clonotype was observed a handful of times. The genes are TRBV4-3 and TRBJ1-2; TRBD1 matches 9 bases. Trimming cost V 3 bases and J 2 bases; bases outside gene matches: 13. CDR1 is LGHNA, CDR2 YSLEER, per germline. The length of the CDR3 is 18 residues. The CDR3 loop is CASSQAGTGFGLNYGYTF. The CDR3 nucleotides read TGCGCCAGCAGCCAGGCCGGGACAGGGTTTGGACTCAACTATGGCTACACCTTC.

J is TRBJ1-5 and V is TRBV24-1; perhaps TRBD1 as D (6 bases). Germline-derived CDR1 and CDR2 are KGHDR and SFDVKD. V gave up 3 bases and J gave up 0 bases, with 17 bases separating them. The CDR3 loop spans 18 amino acids. CDR3 loop: CATSDPYSGEYSNQPQHF. DNA for the CDR3: TGTGCCACCAGTGATCCGTACTCAGGGGAGTATAGCAATCAGCCCCAGCATTTT.

V is TRBV24-1 and J is TRBJ2-5; D call uncertain. The CDR3 runs to 14 residues. Germline loops: CDR1 KGHDR, CDR2 SFDVKD. Trimming left V 6 bases short and J 2 bases short, with 12 bases between. The CDR3 loop is CATSPTPPQETQYF. The CDR3 DNA follows: TGTGCCACCAGTCCGACACCACCTCAAGAGACCCAGTACTTC.

This clonotype was counted a few times. The V gene is TRBV10-3, the J gene TRBJ1-1; 7 nucleotides line up with TRBD1. Germline V gives CDR1 ENHRY, CDR2 SYGVKD. Germline trimming cut 4 bases from V and 1 base from J; bases unmatched to any gene: 6. This CDR3 region has 15 residues. The DNA for the CDR3 is TGTGCCATCAGTGGCAGGGGGTTAGAGAACACTGAAGCTTTCTTT. It codes for CAISGRGLENTEAFF.

The chain joins TRBV29-1 to TRBJ2-3; D ambiguous. Trimming took off 4 bases at V and 3 bases at J, with 11 bases between the two ends. Germline assignment: CDR1 SQVTM and CDR2 ANQGSEA. CDR3 length: 13 amino acids. As DNA, the CDR3 is TGCAGCGTTGGGGTAGTTTCGACAGATACGCAGTATTTT. It is translated as CSVGVVSTDTQYF.

The J gene is TRBJ1-1, the V gene TRBV27; a possible D gene is TRBD1 (6 bases). V was cut by 2 bases and J by 5 bases, with 9 bases left in between. Germline CDR1 is MNHEY and CDR2 is SMNVEV (reference sequence). The CDR3 is 13 residues long. The CDR3 region is CASSLGQTTEAFF. Here the CDR3 DNA reads TGTGCCAGCAGTTTAGGACAGACGACTGAAGCTTTCTTT.

This chain connects TRBV4-3 to TRBJ1-5; D is ambiguous. V was pared by 4 bases and J by 5 bases, with 9 bases between. This CDR3 has 13 residues. Germline CDR1 LGHNA, CDR2 YSLEER. CDR3 nucleotide sequence: TGCGCCAGCAGCCGGGTCTTAGATCAGCCCCAGCATTTT. It codes for CASSRVLDQPQHF.

The chain uses TRBV27 and TRBJ2-2; the D gene is possibly TRBD2 (6 bases). Germline V gene sequence: CDR1 MNHEY, CDR2 SMNVEV (reference sequence). The CDR3 covers 16 residues. V lost 3 bases, J lost 2 bases, and 13 bases lay in between. In nucleotides, the CDR3 is TGTGCCAGCAGTTTGGAGGGGCTTCCCAACACCGGGGAGCTGTTTTTT. Amino acid sequence: CASSLEGLPNTGELFF.

The rearrangement uses TRBV5-1 and TRBJ2-1; D unresolved. Trimming cost V 1 base and J 6 bases, with 8 bases left between them. CDR3 length: 13 amino acids. Per the germline V gene, CDR1 is SGHRS and CDR2 is YFSETQ. Here the CDR3 DNA reads TGCGCCAGCAGCTTGATCCGGGCCAATGAGCAGTTCTTC. Translating gives CASSLIRANEQFF.

This sequence joins TRBV7-2 and TRBJ2-7; D is unclear. In germline, CDR1 is SGHTA, CDR2 FQGNSA. The CDR3 runs to 13 residues. Deletions cut 2 bases from V and 4 bases from J, with 9 bases between. The CDR3 sequence is CASSLSNVYEQYF. CDR3 nucleotide sequence: TGTGCCAGCAGCTTATCAAACGTGTACGAGCAGTACTTC.

This rearrangement joins TRBV3-1 to TRBJ2-7; 7 positions agree with TRBD2. This CDR3 has 17 residues. The trim removed 3 bases at V and 7 bases at J, leaving 18 bases unmatched. Germline CDR1 is LGHDT and CDR2 is YNNKEL (reference sequence). CDR3 DNA: TGTGCCAGCAGCCATACTAGCGAAGGACGGCGGGGGAGGGAGCAGTACTTC. Translating it yields CASSHTSEGRRGREQYF.

This clonotype has a handful of counts. The CDR3 here is CAISSSGTGANYGYTF. The CDR3 coding sequence is TGTGCCATCAGTTCCTCCGGGACAGGGGCTAACTATGGCTACACCTTC. V gene TRBV10-3 combines with J gene TRBJ1-2, with TRBD1 matching 10 bases. Germline CDR1 reads ENHRY; CDR2 reads SYGVKD. Unmatched junction bases numbered 6, after V lost 5 bases and J lost 0 bases. The CDR3 extends over 16 amino acids.

This clonotype has only a few counts. The chain joins TRBV3-1 to TRBJ1-1; D is ambiguous. The CDR3 runs 14 residues. Trimming removed 4 bases at V and 1 base at J, with 10 bases between. In germline, CDR1 is LGHDT, CDR2 YNNKEL (reference sequence). CDR3 loop: CASSLNPPNTEAFF. The CDR3 DNA is TGTGCCAGCAGCCTAAACCCCCCGAACACTGAAGCTTTCTTT.

V gene TRBV2 combines with J gene TRBJ2-1, with 8 bases lining up with TRBD1. This CDR3 has 13 residues. Germline CDR1 reads SNHLY; CDR2 reads FYNNEI. V trimming: 8 bases; J trimming: 8 bases; junction bases outside the gene matches: 8. CDR3 residues: CASVKDRGHEQFF. CDR3 sequence (DNA): TGTGCCAGCGTCAAAGACAGGGGTCATGAGCAGTTCTTC.

The chain carries TRBV27 and TRBJ2-1; 8 nucleotides align to TRBD2. This CDR3 spans 17 amino acids. CDR1 and CDR2 from the germline V gene are MNHEY and SMNVEV (reference sequence). The trim removed 6 bases at V and 0 bases at J, leaving 10 bases unmatched. CDR3 region: CASRREDGGDSYNEQFF. The CDR3 nucleotides read TGTGCCAGCAGGCGGGAAGACGGGGGGGACTCCTACAATGAGCAGTTCTTC.

This clonotype occurred a few times. V usage is TRBV29-1 and J usage is TRBJ2-7; a weak D match, TRBD2 (6 bases). CDR1 and CDR2 from the germline V gene are SQVTM and ANQGSEA. The CDR3 is 11 amino acids. The V end lost 5 bases, the J end lost 5 bases, and 10 bases lay between the germline ends. CDR3 sequence: CSVWRGHEQYF. The CDR3 coding sequence is TGCAGCGTTTGGAGGGGTCACGAGCAGTACTTC.

The chain uses TRBV3-1 and TRBJ1-1; no reliable D call. Germline V CDR1 and CDR2: LGHDT, YNNKEL (reference sequence). This CDR3 spans 12 amino acids. V was pared by 1 base and J by 11 bases, with 11 bases between. The CDR3 spells CASSQGGFGAFF. Here the CDR3 DNA reads TGTGCCAGCAGCCAAGGAGGGTTTGGGGCTTTCTTT.

The chain has TRBV4-3 and TRBJ2-1; 8 bases fit TRBD1. V shed 0 bases and J 7 bases; nucleotides not matched to a gene: 11. The length of the CDR3 is 17 residues. The V gene's germline CDR1 is LGHNA and CDR2 YSLEER. CDR3 sequence reads: CASSQEGAGGLGNEQFF. Written as DNA, the CDR3 is TGCGCCAGCAGCCAAGAAGGGGCAGGGGGCTTAGGGAATGAGCAGTTCTTC.

This rearrangement joins TRBV15 to TRBJ2-2; 8 nucleotides agree with TRBD2. This CDR3 region has 15 residues. CDR1 LNHNV and CDR2 YYDKDF come from the germline V gene (reference sequence). Trimming cost V 3 bases and J 5 bases; bases outside gene matches: 5. CDR3 bases: TGTGCCACCAGCAGTGTGGCGGGAGGTACCGGGGAGCTGTTTTTT. This sequence encodes CATSSVAGGTGELFF.

The genes are TRBV7-8 and TRBJ2-5; a weak D match, TRBD1 (7 bases). Germline V gene sequence: CDR1 SGHVS, CDR2 FQNEAQ. The CDR3 totals 13 residues. Trimming took 1 base from V and 13 from J, leaving 16 bases between them. CDR3 in DNA: TGTGCCAGCAGCTTAGAGGAGGGGGCGCCTCGGTACTTC. It translates to CASSLEEGAPRYF.

The gene calls are TRBV27 and TRBJ1-6; no reliable D call. The CDR3 is made up of 14 amino acids. Trimming left V 4 bases short and J 7 bases short, with 11 bases between. The germline gives CDR1 MNHEY, CDR2 SMNVEV (reference sequence). This CDR3 reads CASSSHGGNSPLHF. The CDR3, as DNA: TGTGCCAGCAGTTCGCACGGAGGGAATTCACCCCTCCACTTT.

The chain joins TRBV20-1 to TRBJ2-7, with 10 bases aligning to TRBD2. The CDR3 is made up of 16 amino acids. Germline V CDR1 and CDR2: DFQATT, SNEGSKA (reference sequence). The junction had 9 bases not matched to a gene; V was cut back by 2 bases and J by 2 bases. CDR3 in amino acids: CSARPTTSGPPYEQYF. The DNA of the CDR3 is TGCAGTGCTAGACCGACGACTAGCGGGCCGCCCTACGAGCAGTACTTC.

Here the CDR3 DNA reads TGTGCCAGCAGTTACACGGGTACTAACACCGGGGAGCTGTTTTTT. Residues: CASSYTGTNTGELFF. V gene TRBV6-6 combines with J gene TRBJ2-2; no reliable D call. Germline CDR1 and CDR2: MNHNY and SVGAGI (reference sequence). This CDR3 is 15 amino acids long. Trimming shortened V by 2 bases and J by 2 bases, and 9 bases separated the two germline ends.

The J gene is TRBJ1-6, the V gene TRBV20-1, with TRBD1 identical over 8 bases. CDR3 length: 13 residues. From germline, CDR1 is DFQATT and CDR2 SNEGSKA (reference sequence). V was clipped by 5 bases and J by 7 bases; unmatched bases: 4. CDR3 region: CSAQGQGNSPLHF. DNA for the CDR3: TGCAGTGCTCAAGGACAGGGCAATTCACCCCTCCACTTT.

The table lists this clonotype with a few counts. The chain couples TRBV20-1 to TRBJ2-1; D unclear. The V gene lost 3 bases and the J gene lost 1 base, with 1 base spanning the gap. Germline V lookup: CDR1 DFQATT, CDR2 SNEGSKA (reference sequence). The CDR3 extends over 11 amino acids. The CDR3, as DNA: TGCAGTGCTAGTTCCTACAATGAGCAGTTCTTC. Encoded protein: CSASSYNEQFF.